Listed below are T cell receptor beta chains from one sample, sequenced in a study of CD8+CD57+ T cells in acquired aplastic anemia. TCRdb analysed the reads with MiXCR anew, one entry per CDR3 protein. The sample shows 120,000 or so distinct CDR3 sequences, approximately 40% of them seen only once. Source material: sorted CD4+, CD8+, or CD8+CD57+ T cells (not recorded which) from PBMCs. Source of these receptors: a human donor with aplastic anemia. Each CDR3 is given without its conserved first and last residue.

length | V | CDR3
13 | TRBV6-5 | ASSYSRGMNTEAF
15 | TRBV10-3 | AISESSGTPPPYEQY
9 | TRBV29-1 | SVGTGGEQY
11 | TRBV28 | ASTRTLTDTQY
11 | TRBV2 | ASSRGGEETQY
9 | TRBV20-1 | SSLGVYEQY
10 | TRBV11-1 | ASTPSTDTQY
15 | TRBV4-2 | ASSHEPTGTAYNEQF
13 | TRBV19 | ARTTTGGLNTEAF
9 | TRBV6-1 | ASSGANVLT
11 | TRBV7-9 | ASSPGEYQPQH
11 | TRBV10-3 | AIRAGDTDTQY
10 | TRBV29-1 | SVEVAYNEQF
13 | TRBV7-3 | ASSPGAASNYGYT
12 | TRBV24-1 | ATSEGISYNEQF
15 | TRBV3-1 | ASSQDGLHPLNYGYT
12 | TRBV5-1 | ASSLEGGTYEQY
13 | TRBV7-9 | ASSSTEGAKNIQY
16 | TRBV15 | ATSRGAGQGAKNYGYT
11 | TRBV2 | ASDGTGFEKLF
12 | TRBV10-1 | ASFAGVSGETQY
11 | TRBV3-1 | ASSQGTGDGYT
14 | TRBV7-9 | ASSLGIDDRLETQY
16 | TRBV10-3 | AISDRDRGHIGNQPQH
12 | TRBV7-9 | ASSLLQGEETQY
9 | TRBV20-1 | SARDQASQY
13 | TRBV20-1 | SARGVAGGYNEQF
11 | TRBV6-1 | ASSLDRGDGYT
15 | TRBV20-1 | SARPRGGRPSGNTIY
11 | TRBV29-1 | SAVAGGHYEQY
10 | TRBV2 | ASSEIRETQY
12 | TRBV6-1 | ASRRGQGGTEAF
13 | TRBV7-9 | ASSPETGGDSPLH
13 | TRBV2 | ASSDSESSYNGQF
14 | TRBV6-1 | ASINGLAGSTDTQY
12 | TRBV10-3 | ATRTGAGSYEQY
10 | TRBV30 | AWRLLNTEAF
14 | TRBV7-9 | ASSPPSAGGPNEQY
11 | TRBV25-1 | ASRVRGGGTQY
13 | TRBV7-9 | ASIQSRVGRNTIY
13 | TRBV19 | ASSPRTGINQPQH
12 | TRBV20-1 | SAGTGSMNTEAF
11 | TRBV7-2 | ASSSGIGNIQY
13 | TRBV19 | ASSIRGQGNTEAF
13 | TRBV7-9 | ASSRQGGNQQPQH
15 | TRBV30 | AWSVHRAAAFDSPLH
16 | TRBV5-1 | ASSWGSGTIGIQETQY
12 | TRBV6-1 | ASSITGRATEAF
14 | TRBV6-1 | ASSPYRVVGTDTQY
14 | TRBV10-3 | AISESSGRKQETQY
10 | TRBV5-4 | ASSNPGREQY
15 | TRBV11-1 | ASSLDGPRGLYNEQF
9 | TRBV24-1 | ATPVRDTQY
13 | TRBV7-8 | ASEDRGLSYNEQF
11 | TRBV7-3 | ASSRAGEETQY
11 | TRBV2 | ASSDRQYYEQY
15 | TRBV5-6 | ASSLGGGQLSNYGYT
12 | TRBV3-1 | ASSDSWGSYEQY
13 | TRBV14 | ASSVLAGGYNEQF